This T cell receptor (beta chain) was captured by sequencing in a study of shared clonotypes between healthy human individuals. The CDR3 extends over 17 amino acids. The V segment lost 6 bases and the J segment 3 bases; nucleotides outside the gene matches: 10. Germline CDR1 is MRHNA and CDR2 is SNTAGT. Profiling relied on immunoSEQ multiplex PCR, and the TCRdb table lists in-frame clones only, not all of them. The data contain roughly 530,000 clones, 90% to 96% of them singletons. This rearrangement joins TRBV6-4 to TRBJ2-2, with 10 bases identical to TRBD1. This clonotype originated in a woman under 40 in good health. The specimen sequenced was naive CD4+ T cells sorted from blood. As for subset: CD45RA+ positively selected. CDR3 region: CASRKRGTGVDTGELFF. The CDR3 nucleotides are TGTGCCAGCAGGAAACGGGGGACAGGGGTTGACACCGGGGAGCTGTTTTTT.